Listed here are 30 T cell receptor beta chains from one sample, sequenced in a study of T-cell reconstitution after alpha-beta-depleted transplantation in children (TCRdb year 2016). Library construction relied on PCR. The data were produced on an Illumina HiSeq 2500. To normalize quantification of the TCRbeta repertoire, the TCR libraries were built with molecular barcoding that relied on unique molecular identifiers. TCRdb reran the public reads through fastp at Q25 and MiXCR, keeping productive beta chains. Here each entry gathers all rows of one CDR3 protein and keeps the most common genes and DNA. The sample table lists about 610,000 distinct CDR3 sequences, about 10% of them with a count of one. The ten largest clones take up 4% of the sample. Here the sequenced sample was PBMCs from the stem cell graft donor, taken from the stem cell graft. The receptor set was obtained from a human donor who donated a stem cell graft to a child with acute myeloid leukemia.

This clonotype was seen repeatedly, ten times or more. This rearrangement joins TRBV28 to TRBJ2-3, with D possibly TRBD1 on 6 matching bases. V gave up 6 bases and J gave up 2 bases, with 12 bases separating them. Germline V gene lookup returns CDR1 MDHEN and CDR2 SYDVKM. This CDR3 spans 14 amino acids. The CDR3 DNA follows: TGTGCCAGCAGCCCTAGGGGGAACACAGATACGCAGTATTTT. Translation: CASSPRGNTDTQYF. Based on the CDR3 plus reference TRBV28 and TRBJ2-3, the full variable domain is DVKVTQSSRYLVKRTGEKVFLECVQDMDHENMFWYRQDPGLGLRLIYFSYDVKMKEKGDIPEGYSVSREKKERFSLILESASTNQTSMYLCASSPRGNTDTQYFGPGTRLTVL.

In DNA form, the CDR3 reads TGTGCCAGCAGTTTGGACCCTGGGGCGGGGAACACTGAAGCTTTCTTT. Translation gives CASSLDPGAGNTEAFF. The V gene is TRBV12-3 or TRBV12-4, the J gene TRBJ1-1; weak D call: TRBD1 (5 bases). The CDR3 has 16 amino acids. The ends were cut back, 3 bases at V and 1 base at J, with 15 bases in the middle.

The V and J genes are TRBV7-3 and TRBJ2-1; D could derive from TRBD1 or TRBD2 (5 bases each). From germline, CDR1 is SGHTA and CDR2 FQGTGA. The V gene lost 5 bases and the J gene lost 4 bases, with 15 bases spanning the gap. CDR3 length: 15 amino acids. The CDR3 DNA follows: TGTGCCAGCAGCCAGCGGAACAGGCCGTACAATGAGCAGTTCTTC. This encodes CASSQRNRPYNEQFF. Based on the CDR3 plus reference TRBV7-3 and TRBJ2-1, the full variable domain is GAGVSQTPSNKVTEKGKYVELRCDPISGHTALYWYRQSLGQGPEFLIYFQGTGAADDSGLPNDRFFAVRPEGSVSTLKIQRTERGDSAVYLCASSQRNRPYNEQFFGPGTRLTVL.

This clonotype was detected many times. CDR3 protein: CASSLVLAGEQYF. The CDR3 nucleotides read TGCGCCAGCAGCTTGGTACTAGCGGGCGAGCAGTACTTC. The V and J genes are TRBV5-1 and TRBJ2-7; 9 nucleotides agree with TRBD2. CDR1 and CDR2 (germline): SGHRS, YFSETQ. The CDR3 sequence is 13 residues long. Germline trimming cut 0 bases from V and 6 bases from J; bases unmatched to any gene: 1. Drawing the rest from reference TRBV5-1 and TRBJ2-7, the complete variable domain is KAGVTQTPRYLIKTRGQQVTLSCSPISGHRSVSWYQQTPGQGLQFLFEYFSETQRNKGNFPGRFSGRQFSNSRSEMNVSTLELGDSALYLCASSLVLAGEQYFGPGTRLTVT.

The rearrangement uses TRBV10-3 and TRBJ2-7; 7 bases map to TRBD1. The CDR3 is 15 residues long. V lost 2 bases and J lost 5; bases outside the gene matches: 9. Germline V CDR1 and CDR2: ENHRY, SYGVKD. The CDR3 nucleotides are TGTGCCATCAGTGAGCAGGACAGGAAGGCCCACGAGCAGTACTTC. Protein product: CAISEQDRKAHEQYF.

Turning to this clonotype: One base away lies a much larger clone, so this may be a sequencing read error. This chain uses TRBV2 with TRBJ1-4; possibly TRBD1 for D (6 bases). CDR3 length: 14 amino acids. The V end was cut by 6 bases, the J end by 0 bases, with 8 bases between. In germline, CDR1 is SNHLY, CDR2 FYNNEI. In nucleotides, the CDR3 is TGTGCCAGCAGGGACAGTGCAACTAATGAAAAACTGTTTTTT. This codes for CASRDSATNEKLFF.

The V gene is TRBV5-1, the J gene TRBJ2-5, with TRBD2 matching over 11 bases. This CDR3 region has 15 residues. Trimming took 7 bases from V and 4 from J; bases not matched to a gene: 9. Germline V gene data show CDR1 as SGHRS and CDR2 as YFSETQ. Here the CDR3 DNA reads TGCGCCAGCGCTAGCGGGAGGCCGGGTCGAGAGACCCAGTACTTC. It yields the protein CASASGRPGRETQYF.

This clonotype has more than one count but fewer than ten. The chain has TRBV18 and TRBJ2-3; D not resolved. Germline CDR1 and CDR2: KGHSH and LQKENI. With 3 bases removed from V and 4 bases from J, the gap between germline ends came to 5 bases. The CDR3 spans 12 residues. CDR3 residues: CASSPPPDTQYF. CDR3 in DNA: TGTGCCAGCTCACCCCCGCCAGATACGCAGTATTTT.

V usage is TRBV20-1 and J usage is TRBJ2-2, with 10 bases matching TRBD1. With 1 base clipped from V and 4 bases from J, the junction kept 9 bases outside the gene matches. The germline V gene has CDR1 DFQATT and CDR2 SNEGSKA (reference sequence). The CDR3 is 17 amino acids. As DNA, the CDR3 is TGCAGTGCTAGAGGGGACAGGGGCAAAGAGAGCACCGGGGAGCTGTTTTTT. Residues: CSARGDRGKESTGELFF.

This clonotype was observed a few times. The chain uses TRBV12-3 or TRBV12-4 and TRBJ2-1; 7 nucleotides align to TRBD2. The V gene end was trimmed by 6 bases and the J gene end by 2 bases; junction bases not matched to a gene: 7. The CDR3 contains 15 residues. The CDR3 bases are TGTGCCAGCAGCCAGCGGGATCGAGCCTACAATGAGCAGTTCTTC. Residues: CASSQRDRAYNEQFF.

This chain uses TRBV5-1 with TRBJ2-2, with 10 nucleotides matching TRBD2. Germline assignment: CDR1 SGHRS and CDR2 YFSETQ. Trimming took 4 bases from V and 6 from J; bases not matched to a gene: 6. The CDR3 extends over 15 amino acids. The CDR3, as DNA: TGCGCCAGCAGCGCCACTAGCGGGACGTCCGGGGAGCTGTTTTTT. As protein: CASSATSGTSGELFF.

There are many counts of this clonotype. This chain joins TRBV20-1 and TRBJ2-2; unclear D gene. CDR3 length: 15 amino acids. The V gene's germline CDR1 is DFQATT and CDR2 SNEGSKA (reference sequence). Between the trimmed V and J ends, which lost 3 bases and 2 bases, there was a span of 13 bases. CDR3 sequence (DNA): TGCAGTGCTAGTTTGCAAATTTCTAACACCGGGGAGCTGTTTTTT. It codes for CSASLQISNTGELFF.

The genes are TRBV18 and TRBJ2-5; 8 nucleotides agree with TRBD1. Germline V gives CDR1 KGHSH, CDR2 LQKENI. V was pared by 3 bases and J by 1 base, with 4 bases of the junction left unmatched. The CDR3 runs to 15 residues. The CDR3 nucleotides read TGTGCCAGCTCACCTTTGCAGGGGGCCCAAGAGACCCAGTACTTC. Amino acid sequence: CASSPLQGAQETQYF.

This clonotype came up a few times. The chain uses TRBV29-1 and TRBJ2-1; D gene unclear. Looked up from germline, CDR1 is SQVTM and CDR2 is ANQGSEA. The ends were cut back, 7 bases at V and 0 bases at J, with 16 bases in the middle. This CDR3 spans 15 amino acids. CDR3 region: CSAHPKLDSYNEQFF. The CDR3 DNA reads TGCAGCGCCCATCCCAAGTTGGACTCCTACAATGAGCAGTTCTTC.

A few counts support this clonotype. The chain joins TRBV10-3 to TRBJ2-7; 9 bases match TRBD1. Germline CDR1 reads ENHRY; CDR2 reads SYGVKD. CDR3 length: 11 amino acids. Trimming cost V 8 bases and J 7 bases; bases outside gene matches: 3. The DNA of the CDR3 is TGTGCCATCGGGGACAGGGAAGAGCAGTACTTC. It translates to CAIGDREEQYF.

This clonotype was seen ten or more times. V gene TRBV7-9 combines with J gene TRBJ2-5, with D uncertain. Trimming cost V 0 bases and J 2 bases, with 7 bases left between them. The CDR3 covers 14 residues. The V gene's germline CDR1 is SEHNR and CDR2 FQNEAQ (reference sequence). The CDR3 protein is CASSLAAVQETQYF. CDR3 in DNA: TGTGCCAGCAGCTTAGCGGCAGTTCAAGAGACCCAGTACTTC.

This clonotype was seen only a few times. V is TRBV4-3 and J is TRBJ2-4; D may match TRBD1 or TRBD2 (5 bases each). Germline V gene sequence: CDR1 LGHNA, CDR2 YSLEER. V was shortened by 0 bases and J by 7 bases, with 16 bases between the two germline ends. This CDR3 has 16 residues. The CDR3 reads CASSQDSGRLGNIQYF. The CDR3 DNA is TGCGCCAGCAGCCAAGATTCAGGGAGATTAGGGAACATTCAGTACTTC.

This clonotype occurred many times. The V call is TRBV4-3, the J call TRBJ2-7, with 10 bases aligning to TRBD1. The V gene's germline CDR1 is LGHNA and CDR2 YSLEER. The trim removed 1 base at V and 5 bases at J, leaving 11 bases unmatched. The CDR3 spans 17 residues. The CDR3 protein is CASSQALTGTGADEQYF. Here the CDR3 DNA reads TGCGCCAGCAGCCAAGCTCTTACGGGGACAGGGGCGGACGAGCAGTACTTC.

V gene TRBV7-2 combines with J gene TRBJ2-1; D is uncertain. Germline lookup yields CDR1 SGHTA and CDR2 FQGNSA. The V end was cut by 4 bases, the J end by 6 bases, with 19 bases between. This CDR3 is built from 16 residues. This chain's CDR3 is CASSYRSATPVNEQFF. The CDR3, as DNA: TGTGCCAGCAGCTACCGATCGGCGACTCCGGTCAATGAGCAGTTCTTC.

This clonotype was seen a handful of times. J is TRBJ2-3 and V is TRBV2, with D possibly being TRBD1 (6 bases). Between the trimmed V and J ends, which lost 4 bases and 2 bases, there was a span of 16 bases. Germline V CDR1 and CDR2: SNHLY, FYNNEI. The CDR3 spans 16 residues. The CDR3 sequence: CASSGIDRSHTDTQYF. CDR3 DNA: TGTGCCAGCAGTGGAATCGACAGGTCTCACACAGATACGCAGTATTTT.

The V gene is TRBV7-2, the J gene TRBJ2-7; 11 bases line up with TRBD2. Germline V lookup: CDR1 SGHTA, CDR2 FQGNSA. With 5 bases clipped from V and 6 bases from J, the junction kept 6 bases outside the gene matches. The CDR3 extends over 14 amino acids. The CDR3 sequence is CASSAGLADGEQYF. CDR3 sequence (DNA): TGTGCCAGCAGCGCGGGACTAGCGGATGGCGAGCAGTACTTC.

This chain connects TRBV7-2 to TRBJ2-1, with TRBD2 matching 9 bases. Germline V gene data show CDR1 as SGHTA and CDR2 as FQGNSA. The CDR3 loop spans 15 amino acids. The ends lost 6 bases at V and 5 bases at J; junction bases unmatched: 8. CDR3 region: CASSKTSGLNNEQFF. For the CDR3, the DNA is TGTGCCAGCAGTAAAACTAGCGGGCTGAACAATGAGCAGTTCTTC.

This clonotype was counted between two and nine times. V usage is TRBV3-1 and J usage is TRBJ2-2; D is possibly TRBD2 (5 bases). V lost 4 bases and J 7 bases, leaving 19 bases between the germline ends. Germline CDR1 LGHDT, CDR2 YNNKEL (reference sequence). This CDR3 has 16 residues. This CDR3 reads CASSLRGLRRIGELFF. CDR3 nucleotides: TGTGCCAGCAGCCTACGGGGTCTCCGGCGTATCGGGGAGCTGTTTTTT. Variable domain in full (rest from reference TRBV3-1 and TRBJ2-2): DTAVSQTPKYLVTQMGNDKSIKCEQNLGHDTMYWYKQDSKKFLKIMFSYNNKELIINETVPNRFSPKSPDKAHLNLHINSLELGDSAVYFCASSLRGLRRIGELFFGEGSRLTVL.

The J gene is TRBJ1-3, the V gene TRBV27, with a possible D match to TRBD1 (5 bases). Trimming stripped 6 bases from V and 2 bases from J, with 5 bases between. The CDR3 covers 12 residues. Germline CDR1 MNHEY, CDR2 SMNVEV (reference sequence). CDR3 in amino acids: CASRGAGNTIYF. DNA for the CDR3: TGTGCCAGCAGGGGGGCTGGAAACACCATATATTTT.

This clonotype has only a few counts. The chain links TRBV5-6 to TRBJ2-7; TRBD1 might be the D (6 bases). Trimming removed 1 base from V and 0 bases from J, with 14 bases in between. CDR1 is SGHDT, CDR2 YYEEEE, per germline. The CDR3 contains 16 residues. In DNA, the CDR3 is TGTGCCAGCAGCTTGAACGCACAGGGCCCCTCCTACGAGCAGTACTTC. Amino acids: CASSLNAQGPSYEQYF.

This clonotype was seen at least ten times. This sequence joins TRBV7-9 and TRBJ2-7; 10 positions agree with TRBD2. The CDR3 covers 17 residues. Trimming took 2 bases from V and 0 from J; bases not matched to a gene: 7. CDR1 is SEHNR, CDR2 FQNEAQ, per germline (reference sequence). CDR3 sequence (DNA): TGTGCCAGCAGCTTACGACTAGCGGGCGCAAGCTCCTACGAGCAGTACTTC. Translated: CASSLRLAGASSYEQYF.

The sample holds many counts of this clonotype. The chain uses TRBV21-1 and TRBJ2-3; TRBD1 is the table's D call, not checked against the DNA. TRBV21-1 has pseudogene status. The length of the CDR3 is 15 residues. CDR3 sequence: CASPRGIGSTDTQYF. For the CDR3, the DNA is TGTGCCAGCCCCCGGGGGATTGGGAGTACAGATACGCAGTATTTT.

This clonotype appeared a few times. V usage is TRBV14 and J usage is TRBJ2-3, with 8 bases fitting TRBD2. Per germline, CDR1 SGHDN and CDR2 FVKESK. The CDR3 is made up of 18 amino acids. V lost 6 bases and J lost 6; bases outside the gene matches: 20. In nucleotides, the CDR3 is TGTGCCAGCAGTCAATCAGGCTGGAGCGGGAGTAGTCGGGATACGCAGTATTTT. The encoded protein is CASSQSGWSGSSRDTQYF. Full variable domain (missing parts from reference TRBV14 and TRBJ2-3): EAGVTQFPSHSVIEKGQTVTLRCDPISGHDNLYWYRRVMGKEIKFLLHFVKESKQDESGMPNNRFLAERTGGTYSTLKVQPAELEDSGVYFCASSQSGWSGSSRDTQYFGPGTRLTVL.

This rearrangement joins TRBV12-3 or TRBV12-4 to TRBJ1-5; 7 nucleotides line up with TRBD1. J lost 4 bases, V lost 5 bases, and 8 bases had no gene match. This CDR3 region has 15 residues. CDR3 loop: CASSHRGTANQPQHF. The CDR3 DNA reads TGTGCCAGCAGTCACCGCGGGACAGCTAATCAGCCCCAGCATTTT.

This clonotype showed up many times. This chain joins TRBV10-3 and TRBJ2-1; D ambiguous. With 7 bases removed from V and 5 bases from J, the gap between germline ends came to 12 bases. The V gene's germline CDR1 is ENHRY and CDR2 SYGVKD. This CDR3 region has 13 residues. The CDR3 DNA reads TGTGCCATCACCACGCTGCTAGACAATGAGCAGTTCTTC. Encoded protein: CAITTLLDNEQFF.